This TCR beta chain was recovered during a study of blood T cell repertoires in COVID-19. Background on the study: Samples representing acute and convalescent COVID-19 were sourced from the United States, Italy and Spain. From T cells, B-cell-depleted T cells, or PBMCs came the material, which was cDNA or gDNA.

Original processing notes: Estimation of nucleated cell counts relied on the amplification of reference gene primers. The data were produced by immunoSEQ multiplex PCR, yet TCRdb's version contains in-frame clones alone and is incomplete. V, J and clone size derive from that table, while D and trimming were established from the DNA sequence. The profile shows some 97,000 clones, more than 75% of them singletons. The V end lost 7 bases, the J end lost 0 bases, and 17 bases lay between the germline ends. The CDR3 length is 16 residues. The germline CDR1 and CDR2 sequences are SGHKS and YYEKEE (reference sequence).

This TCR was sampled from a human donor in a cohort sampled during active COVID-19. The sample taken for sequencing was peripheral blood. The chain joins TRBV5-5 to TRBJ2-1, with D possibly matching TRBD2 (6 bases). This chain's CDR3 is CASGMGGPSSYNEQFF. The CDR3 nucleotides are TGTGCCAGCGGGATGGGGGGTCCTAGCTCCTACAATGAGCAGTTCTTC.